This is a list of T cell receptor beta chains from one sample in a study of T cell repertoires in cytomegalovirus infection. Using its own MiXCR run on the reads, TCRdb lists one record per CDR3 protein. Counted here are approximately 1,000,000 distinct CDR3 sequences, 31% occurring once; the ten biggest clones make up roughly an eighth. Their specific antigens are unknown. The material was cultured CD8+ T cells from PBMCs, obtained from culture after CMV antigen stimulation. The origin of the receptors is a human donor in good health (CMV status not recorded). Some clones in this sample may be carry-over from other donors' samples. The CDR3 runs from the conserved cysteine through the conserved F or W. The D gene is left open where the match is weak. Clone size is given for some rows only: seen once, a few or many times, or a class if the clone is expanded.

>TRBV4-3|NA|TRBJ2-1|TRBD2
TGCGCCAGCAGCCAAGACCCCACCGACGGACTAGGGTGGTACAATGAGCAGTTCTTC
CASSQDPTDGLGWYNEQFF
>TRBV15|few|TRBJ2-5|TRBD2
TGTGCCACCAGCAGGAGGCCGGGACTAGTTCAAGAGACCCAGTACTTC
CATSRRPGLVQETQYF
>TRBV27|many|TRBJ1-6|NA
TGTGCCAGTAGTGCCAGGGGCAGTAGTAATTCACCCCTCCACTTT
CASSARGSSNSPLHF
>TRBV7-9|few|TRBJ1-2|TRBD1
TGTGCCAGCAGCCTGGGACAGAAAGATGGCTACACCTTC
CASSLGQKDGYTF
>TRBV9|few|TRBJ2-1|TRBD1
TGTGCCAGCAGCGTCCACCGACAGGGGGCGAATTATGAGCAGTTCTTC
CASSVHRQGANYEQFF
>TRBV5-4|few|TRBJ2-6|NA
TGTGCCAGCAGCTTGGGAAGTTACTCTGGGGCCAACGTCCTGACTTTC
CASSLGSYSGANVLTF
>TRBV7-9|NA|TRBJ1-5|NA
TGTGCCAGCAGTCAAATCTGGGGGCAGCCCCAGCATTTT
CASSQIWGQPQHF
>TRBV27|once|TRBJ1-2|NA
TGTGCCAGCGCCCGGGACACGATTGGCGGCTACACCTTC
CASARDTIGGYTF
>TRBV4-2|many|TRBJ2-3|TRBD2
TGTGCCAGCAGCCCCGAGAGGACTAGCGGGGGAGGGACAGATACGCAGTATTTT
CASSPERTSGGGTDTQYF
>TRBV7-9|NA|TRBJ1-2|TRBD1
TGTGCCAGCAGCCCGCCGACAGGGCTTAACTATGGCTACACCTTC
CASSPPTGLNYGYTF
>TRBV12-3/TRBV12-4|NA|TRBJ1-2|NA
TGTGCCAGCAGTTTAGACAGGGCTGGCTACACCTTC
CASSLDRAGYTF
>TRBV12-5|many|TRBJ2-1|TRBD1
TGTGCTAGTGGTTTGCGACAGGGGTTCGCCCCCTACAATGAGCAGTTCTTC
CASGLRQGFAPYNEQFF
>TRBV7-6|NA|TRBJ1-4|NA
TGTGCCAGCAGCCCCACAGGATATAATGAAAAACTGTTTTTT
CASSPTGYNEKLFF
>TRBV10-3|NA|TRBJ1-4|NA
TGTGCCACACAGGGTACGAATGAAAAACTGTTTTTT
CATQGTNEKLFF
>TRBV6-5|NA|TRBJ1-1|NA
TGTGCCAGCAGTTACGCCGGGACACAGAACACTGAAGCTTTCTTT
CASSYAGTQNTEAFF
>TRBV28|few|TRBJ2-5|NA
TGTGCCAGCAGTTTGTACAGGGAGAGAGAGACCCAGTACTTC
CASSLYRERETQYF
>TRBV12-3/TRBV12-4|NA|TRBJ2-2|NA
TGTGCCAGCAGTACACAGAGCAACACCGGGGAGCTGTTTTTT
CASSTQSNTGELFF
>TRBV4-3|few|TRBJ2-5|NA
TGCGCCAGCAGCTTAGTCAGGGGGGCCCCGGAGACCCAGTACTTC
CASSLVRGAPETQYF
>TRBV7-2|many|TRBJ2-5|NA
TGTGCCAGCAGCTTAGCGCTGGGAGGAGAGACCCAGTACTTC
CASSLALGGETQYF
>TRBV6-5|NA|TRBJ1-4|NA
TGTGCCAGCAGTTACTCCGACCGGCGAAAACTGTTTTTT
CASSYSDRRKLFF
>TRBV27|few|TRBJ1-3|NA
TGTGCCAGCAGTTTGTCGGGTGGTGGAAACACCATATATTTT
CASSLSGGGNTIYF
>TRBV5-6|few|TRBJ2-1|TRBD2
TGTGCCAGCAGCTTCCGGCTAGCGGGGGGGGGCTTGTACAATGAGCAGTTCTTC
CASSFRLAGGGLYNEQFF
>TRBV5-4|NA|TRBJ2-7|TRBD1
TGTGCCAGCAGCTCGGGCAGGGGGCGAGTCTACGAGCAGTACTTC
CASSSGRGRVYEQYF
>TRBV12-3/TRBV12-4|many|TRBJ2-2|NA
TGTGCCAGCAGTTTTTGGTACAGACAGCAGACGAACACCGGGGAGCTGTTTTTT
CASSFWYRQQTNTGELFF
>TRBV7-2|NA|TRBJ1-6|TRBD1
TGTGCCAGCAACAGGGGGCAGGGGGGATATTCACCCCTCCACTTT
CASNRGQGGYSPLHF
>TRBV12-3/TRBV12-4|many|TRBJ2-1|NA
TGTGCCAGCAGTTTAAAGGAGGGGTTACTCTCCTACAATGAGCAGTTCTTC
CASSLKEGLLSYNEQFF
>TRBV6-1|few|TRBJ2-1|NA
TGTGCCAGCAGTGAAGCGGCAGGCCTATACAATGAGCAGTTCTTC
CASSEAAGLYNEQFF
>TRBV24-1|NA|TRBJ2-3|NA
TGTGCCACCAGTTCTCACACAGATACGCAGTATTTT
CATSSHTDTQYF
>TRBV6-1|NA|TRBJ1-2|NA
TGTGCCGTCGGGACCGATTACTATGGCTACACCTTC
CAVGTDYYGYTF
>TRBV6-6|few|TRBJ2-5|TRBD1
TGTGCCAGCAGTCGACGGACAGGGGCTGGGGAGACCCAGTACTTC
CASSRRTGAGETQYF
>TRBV6-5|many|TRBJ2-1|TRBD2
TGTGCCAGCAGTTACCCGACCAAACTAGCGGGGGGAGGGTCGCTAATTAATGAGCAGTTCTTC
CASSYPTKLAGGGSLINEQFF
>TRBV7-2|many|TRBJ2-5|TRBD2
TGTGCCAGCAGCTTAGAAAGCGGACTAGCGGGGGGTAGAGAGACCCAGTACTTC
CASSLESGLAGGRETQYF
>TRBV27|NA|TRBJ1-5|NA
TGTGCCAGCAGTTTAAGTAAGTGGGGACAGCCCCAGCATTTT
CASSLSKWGQPQHF
>TRBV18|many|TRBJ1-3|NA
TGTGCCAGCTCACAGGGAGGAAACACCATATATTTT
CASSQGGNTIYF
>TRBV6-1|few|TRBJ2-2|TRBD1
TGTGCCAGCATGCCCACGCTAACAGGGGTGGGGGAGCTGTTTTTT
CASMPTLTGVGELFF
>TRBV6-2/TRBV6-3|NA|TRBJ2-5|TRBD2
TGTGCCAGCAGTTACTTGCTTTGGACTAGCGGGGAGCAAGAGACCCAGTACTTC
CASSYLLWTSGEQETQYF
>TRBV15|NA|TRBJ2-1|NA
TGTGCCACGGGCGTAGAGCAGTTCTTC
CATGVEQFF
>TRBV29-1|NA|TRBJ2-2|NA
TGCAGCGTTGGGATTGCTTCCGGGGAGCTGTTTTTT
CSVGIASGELFF
>TRBV7-9|NA|TRBJ2-7|NA
TGTGCCAGCATCCCACTAGGGGGTCCCTACGAGCAGTACTTC
CASIPLGGPYEQYF
>TRBV7-8|many|TRBJ2-5|NA
TGTGCCAGCAGCACCGACCAGGAAGAGACCCAGTACTTC
CASSTDQEETQYF
>TRBV4-2|few|TRBJ2-1|NA
TGTGCCAGCAGCCACGACAAGAGCTCCTACAATGAGCAGTTCTTC
CASSHDKSSYNEQFF
>TRBV4-1|NA|TRBJ1-4|NA
TGCGCCAGCAGCCAGGTACACGCAGATGAAAAACTGTTTTTT
CASSQVHADEKLFF
>TRBV10-3|NA|TRBJ1-2|NA
TGTGCCGTCAGTGAGTCGCCCGGGAATGGCTACACCTTC
CAVSESPGNGYTF
>TRBV20-1|NA|TRBJ2-7|NA
TGCAGTGCTAGAGAGAGGGGGGCCCCCTACGAGCAGTACTTC
CSARERGAPYEQYF
>TRBV10-3|many|TRBJ1-3|NA
TGTGCCATCAGCGGGGACCGAGCCTCTGGAAACACCATATATTTT
CAISGDRASGNTIYF
>TRBV5-5|NA|TRBJ1-1|NA
TGTGCCAGCAGCCTCCGGGACTCCACTGAAGCTTTCTTT
CASSLRDSTEAFF
>TRBV6-5|few|TRBJ2-2|TRBD1
TGTGCCAGCAGTTACTCGGGGGGAACAGGGGGCTACACCGGGGAGCTGTTTTTT
CASSYSGGTGGYTGELFF
>TRBV6-6|NA|TRBJ2-6|NA
TGTGCCAGCTGGAACTCTGGGGCCAACGTCCTGACTTTC
CASWNSGANVLTF
>TRBV5-5|many|TRBJ2-3|NA
TGTGCCAGCAGCTTGAGACACTTGACAGATACGCAGTATTTT
CASSLRHLTDTQYF
>TRBV7-6|many|TRBJ2-7|TRBD1
TGTGCCAGCAGCTTACAGGGGGACTACGAGCAGTACTTC
CASSLQGDYEQYF
>TRBV12-5|few|TRBJ1-4|NA
TGTGCTAGTGCCGGCACGGGGCAGGTTGAAAAACTGTTTTTT
CASAGTGQVEKLFF